Sequencing of this T cell receptor (beta chain) was carried out in a study of T-cell reconstitution after alpha-beta-depleted transplantation in children. The study's findings and limits: Some patients owed their high day-60 TCRbeta diversity to surviving recipient T cells and thymic progenitors. Expanded graft clones numbering several hundred reportedly gave rise to alpha-beta T cells about two months after transplant.

Looked up from germline, CDR1 is LGHNA and CDR2 is YSLEER. Trimming took 0 bases from V and 9 from J, leaving 9 bases between them. The CDR3 covers 13 residues. Preparation of the TCRbeta library was carried out with unique molecular identifiers. TCRdb re-called the PCR reads through MiXCR, storing one row per CDR3 protein. The table records about 580,000 distinct CDR3 sequences, under 25% of them present only once. This clonotype was recorded at least ten times. Its antigen is as yet unknown. The sequence was collected from a boy under two years old who had a stem cell transplant for acute myeloid leukemia, so the T cells may come from the graft donor. The chain couples TRBV4-3 to TRBJ2-1, with a weak D call TRBD2 (6 bases). Here the sequenced sample was PBMCs, mostly from graft donor cells, taken 360 days after TCRalphabeta/CD19-depleted stem cell transplant. The CDR3 sequence is CASSQDWRVEQFF. The CDR3 DNA sequence: TGCGCCAGCAGCCAAGATTGGAGGGTTGAGCAGTTCTTC.